What follows are 28 T cell receptor beta chains derived from one specimen sequenced in a study of T cells in Graves' hyperthyroidism and ophthalmopathy. The source material, RNA transcripts, was used to amplify TCR beta CDR3 regions. The primer set for the first-round RT-PCR of the TCR CDR3 was HTBI. MiXCR was run by TCRdb on the multiplex PCR reads, yielding one entry per CDR3 protein. Altogether hundreds of thousands of distinct CDR3 sequences are present, approximately 42% being singletons, with the ten largest covering 6.5% to 9%. Material: peripheral blood or thyroid tissue (not recorded which). The origin of the receptors is an adult man with Graves' disease, either hyperthyroidism or ophthalmopathy (not recorded which).

The chain links TRBV14 to TRBJ2-7; D is possibly TRBD1 (6 bases). The germline V gene encodes CDR1 SGHDN and CDR2 FVKESK. This CDR3 comprises 14 residues. The V gene lost 3 bases and the J gene lost 4 bases, with 13 bases spanning the gap. The CDR3 is CASSHGQLAYEQYF. The CDR3 nucleotides read TGTGCCAGCAGCCATGGACAGCTCGCTTACGAGCAGTACTTC.

V is TRBV20-1 and J is TRBJ2-5, with D perhaps given as TRBD1 or TRBD2 (5 bases each). The CDR3 is 13 residues long. The germline CDR1 and CDR2 sequences are DFQATT and SNEGSKA (reference sequence). Deletions cut 5 bases from V and 3 bases from J, with 13 bases between. CDR3 DNA: TGCAGTGCTCGGGACGAGAGAAAAGAGACCCAGTACTTC. Its translation: CSARDERKETQYF.

About this clonotype: The junction departs from the called germline gene at one end, perhaps through a read error. This chain uses TRBV2 with TRBJ1-1; 7 nucleotides line up with TRBD1. CDR1 is SNHLY and CDR2 is FYNNEI in the germline V gene. The CDR3 has 11 residues. This CDR3 reads CASSALGTDTF. CDR3 DNA sequence: TGTGCCAGCAGTGCTTTAGGGACAGACACTTTT.

The chain joins TRBV5-1 to TRBJ1-2; the D gene is possibly TRBD1 (5 bases). The V gene's germline CDR1 is SGHRS and CDR2 YFSETQ. Deletions cut 0 bases from V and 2 bases from J, with 11 bases between. CDR3 length: 15 residues. The CDR3 bases are TGCGCCAGCAGCTTGGGCGACAGAAGGAACTATGGCTACACCTTC. It specifies CASSLGDRRNYGYTF.

Comment on this clonotype: Possible read error: a much larger clone is one base away. V gene TRBV7-6 combines with J gene TRBJ2-5, with TRBD2 identical over 7 bases. Germline loops: CDR1 SGHVS, CDR2 FNYEAQ. The CDR3 covers 14 residues. V dropped 3 bases and J dropped 4; count of bases not matched to a gene: 5. CDR3 DNA sequence: TGTGCCAGCAGCTTGGGGAGGGTGGCAGAGACCCAGTACTTC. Translation gives CASSLGRVAETQYF.

The chain combines TRBV7-8 with TRBJ1-2; D not certain. CDR3 size: 15 residues. Trimming stripped 1 base from V and 4 bases from J, with 13 bases between. CDR1 is SGHVS, CDR2 FQNEAQ, per germline. This chain's CDR3 is CASSLGARFFYGYTF. In nucleotides, the CDR3 is TGTGCCAGCAGCTTAGGGGCCAGATTCTTCTATGGCTACACCTTC. The full variable domain, completed using reference TRBV7-8 and TRBJ1-2, is GAGVSQSPRYKVAKRGQDVALRCDPISGHVSLFWYQQALGQGPEFLTYFQNEAQLDKSGLPSDRFFAERPEGSVSTLKIQRTQQEDSAVYLCASSLGARFFYGYTFGSGTRLTVV.

The genes are TRBV14 and TRBJ1-1; D is undetermined. CDR3 size: 12 residues. V was clipped by 5 bases and J by 2 bases, with 6 bases between them. The germline CDR1 and CDR2 sequences are SGHDN and FVKESK. In DNA form, the CDR3 reads TGTGCCAGCAGCGACAAAAACACTGAAGCTTTCTTT. This translates into CASSDKNTEAFF.

This clonotype was seen ten or more times. The CDR3 nucleotides are TGTGCCAGCAGTGAAACCCTGGCGTCGGACGAGCAGTACTTC. It translates to CASSETLASDEQYF. The chain uses TRBV25-1 and TRBJ2-7; D gene unclear. CDR3 length equals 14 residues. Germline V CDR1 and CDR2: MGHDK, SYGVNS. V was trimmed by 2 bases and J by 5 bases, leaving 13 bases between them.

This chain connects TRBV29-1 to TRBJ1-5; D not certain. This CDR3 region has 13 residues. Germline-derived CDR1 and CDR2 are SQVTM and ANQGSEA. With 6 bases removed from V and 9 bases from J, the gap between germline ends came to 18 bases. The CDR3 reads CSVADGEQGPQHF. CDR3 coding DNA: TGCAGCGTCGCCGACGGAGAACAAGGGCCCCAGCATTTT.

This clonotype has a count of ten or more. The chain joins TRBV14 to TRBJ1-3; 7 bases fit TRBD1. CDR3 length equals 13 residues. Germline values: CDR1 SGHDN, CDR2 FVKESK. J lost 4 bases, V lost 4 bases, and 1 base had no gene match. DNA for the CDR3: TGTGCCAGCAGCCGGGACAGAGGAAACACCATATATTTT. This gives the protein CASSRDRGNTIYF.

Turning to this clonotype: This may be a read error: a much more frequent sequence differs by one nucleotide. This chain joins TRBV15 and TRBJ2-7; D is unclear. Looked up from germline, CDR1 is LNHNV and CDR2 is YYDKDF (reference sequence). V was pared by 5 bases and J by 0 bases, with 8 bases between. The CDR3 is 13 residues long. CDR3 nucleotides: TGTGCCACCAGCGGAACCCTCTCCTACGAGCAGTACTTC. Translation: CATSGTLSYEQYF.

This clonotype was recorded many times. The rearrangement links TRBV7-3 to TRBJ2-2; 10 nucleotides match TRBD1. CDR3 length equals 15 residues. Germline CDR1 and CDR2: SGHTA and FQGTGA. V shed 5 bases, J shed 5 bases, and the junction held 5 bases outside the gene matches. The CDR3 nucleotides read TGTGCCAGCAGCCTGACAGGGGGCCGAACCGGGGAGCTGTTTTTT. Its protein product is CASSLTGGRTGELFF.

V gene TRBV6-1 combines with J gene TRBJ2-7; D not certain. The CDR3 runs to 12 residues. Germline lookup yields CDR1 MNHNS and CDR2 SASEGT. Trimming took 7 bases from V and 7 from J, leaving 14 bases between them. The CDR3 DNA is TGTGCCAGCACCGGTCCTACGAGGGAGCAGTACTTC. Protein sequence: CASTGPTREQYF.

This clonotype was seen many times. The CDR3 protein is CAISESNMGGGYTF. The DNA of the CDR3 is TGTGCCATCAGTGAGTCGAACATGGGAGGCGGCTACACCTTC. The J gene is TRBJ1-2, the V gene TRBV10-3; no definite D call. Per germline, CDR1 ENHRY and CDR2 SYGVKD. CDR3 size: 14 residues. Deletions cut 0 bases from V and 8 bases from J, with 13 bases between.

This rearrangement joins TRBV9 to TRBJ2-7; TRBD2 agrees at 9 bases. Germline V lookup: CDR1 SGDLS, CDR2 YYNGEE. This CDR3 has 15 amino acids. With 5 bases clipped from V and 6 bases from J, the junction kept 12 bases outside the gene matches. Here the CDR3 DNA reads TGTGCCAGCAGTGCCCTCGGGACTAGCACCCTCGAGCAGTACTTC. This codes for CASSALGTSTLEQYF.

This clonotype was counted between two and nine times. The chain carries TRBV5-1 and TRBJ2-7; 11 positions agree with TRBD2. Trimming took 7 bases from V and 0 from J; bases not matched to a gene: 9. This CDR3 is 16 amino acids long. Germline loops: CDR1 SGHRS, CDR2 YFSETQ. For the CDR3, the DNA is TGCGCCAGCTCCCCGCGGACTAGCGGGCCCTCCTACGAGCAGTACTTC. Protein product: CASSPRTSGPSYEQYF.

For this clonotype: Since the CDR3 does not end with the conserved phenylalanine or tryptophan, this likely comes from a read error. Because the CDR3's place on the DNA is in doubt, the DNA is left out and the CDR3 is given as listed by TCRdb. J is TRBJ1-4 and V is TRBV29-1; the table's D call TRBD1 went unverified against the DNA. Germline CDR1 and CDR2: SQVTM and ANQGSEA. The CDR3 adds up to 9 amino acids, both ends counted. This chain's CDR3 is CSVEDDRAL.

This clonotype was picked up a small number of times. V usage is TRBV7-8 and J usage is TRBJ2-6; TRBD1 matches at 7 bases. The CDR3 loop spans 19 amino acids. The V segment lost 3 bases and the J segment 2 bases; nucleotides outside the gene matches: 13. Per the germline V gene, CDR1 is SGHVS and CDR2 is FQNEAQ. The CDR3 here is CASSFNRDSRLTGANVLTF. The CDR3 DNA sequence: TGTGCCAGCAGCTTCAACCGGGACAGTCGTCTGACTGGGGCCAACGTCCTGACTTTC.

This clonotype showed up many times. CDR3: CASSVTATLSGNTIYF. The CDR3 DNA reads TGTGCCAGCAGCGTAACAGCAACTCTCTCTGGAAACACCATATATTTT. The V call is TRBV9, the J call TRBJ1-3, with D uncertain. Germline assignment: CDR1 SGDLS and CDR2 YYNGEE. There are 16 residues in the CDR3. V dropped 1 base and J dropped 0 bases, with 11 bases sitting between them.

The chain links TRBV14 to TRBJ1-2; D is undetermined. In germline, CDR1 is SGHDN, CDR2 FVKESK. V shed 0 bases and J shed 4 bases, with 12 bases lying between them. This CDR3 is built from 15 residues. In nucleotides, the CDR3 is TGTGCCAGCAGCCAAGATCCGGGTCTGGCCTATGGCTACACCTTC. It codes for CASSQDPGLAYGYTF.

This clonotype was recorded many times. V usage is TRBV24-1 and J usage is TRBJ1-1; 9 bases line up with TRBD1. There are 14 residues in the CDR3. Losses at the gene ends were 3 bases for V and 7 bases for J; bases not matched to a gene: 5. Germline V lookup: CDR1 KGHDR, CDR2 SFDVKD. The CDR3: CATSDPGQGREAFF. The CDR3 DNA reads TGTGCCACCAGTGATCCGGGACAGGGCCGTGAAGCTTTCTTT.

The chain uses TRBV2 and TRBJ2-7; D gene ambiguous. The CDR3 loop spans 13 amino acids. Germline CDR1 SNHLY, CDR2 FYNNEI. Trimming removed 4 bases from V and 3 bases from J, with 10 bases in between. The CDR3 coding sequence is TGTGCCAGCAGTGGGGCAGCATTCTACGAGCAGTACTTC. Translated: CASSGAAFYEQYF.

The rearrangement uses TRBV7-9 and TRBJ2-5, with D tentatively TRBD2 (6 bases). Trimming removed 3 bases from V and 0 bases from J, with 8 bases in between. Germline V gene data show CDR1 as SEHNR and CDR2 as FQNEAQ (reference sequence). The CDR3 loop spans 14 amino acids. CDR3 sequence (DNA): TGTGCCAGCAGCTTCGGACTAAACCAAGAGACCCAGTACTTC. Amino acids: CASSFGLNQETQYF.

The chain joins TRBV7-6 to TRBJ2-6; D is perhaps TRBD2 (5 bases). This CDR3 spans 14 amino acids. The germline gives CDR1 SGHVS, CDR2 FNYEAQ. V lost 1 base and J lost 11, with 12 bases in between. The CDR3 nucleotides are TGTGCCAGCAGCTTAGGCGAGGGAACCTACGTCCTGACTTTC. Amino acid sequence: CASSLGEGTYVLTF.

Regarding this clonotype: Just one base apart from a much larger clone, this may be a read error. V gene TRBV20-1 combines with J gene TRBJ2-5, with 8 bases aligning to TRBD1. Per germline, CDR1 DFQATT and CDR2 SNEGSKA (reference sequence). The CDR3 spans 13 residues. V trimming: 4 bases; J trimming: 5 bases; junction bases outside the gene matches: 6. CDR3 bases: TGCAGTGCTACGGCAGGGGGCTTGGAGACCCAGTACTTC. Its protein product is CSATAGGLETQYF.

The V and J genes are TRBV12-3 or TRBV12-4 and TRBJ1-4; 8 positions agree with TRBD1. V gave up 7 bases and J gave up 6 bases; unmatched junction bases: 4. CDR3 length equals 13 residues. CDR3 nucleotides: TGTGCCAGCATGCCGGGACAGGATGAAAAACTGTTTTTT. Protein sequence: CASMPGQDEKLFF.

The chain carries TRBV29-1 and TRBJ1-6; D unclear. V was clipped by 8 bases and J by 1 base, with 18 bases between them. Germline CDR1 SQVTM, CDR2 ANQGSEA. The CDR3 contains 16 residues. The CDR3 reads CSLGTGVGSYNSPLHF. The CDR3, as DNA: TGCAGCTTAGGAACCGGGGTGGGTTCCTATAATTCACCCCTCCACTTT. Full variable domain (missing parts from reference TRBV29-1 and TRBJ1-6): SAVISQKPSRDICQRGTSLTIQCQVDSQVTMMFWYRQQPGQSLTLIATANQGSEATYESGFVIDKFPISRPNLTFSTLTVSNMSPEDSSIYLCSLGTGVGSYNSPLHFGNGTRLTVT.

This clonotype was observed a single time. The chain uses TRBV6-1 and TRBJ1-5, with 7 bases aligning to TRBD1. Germline values: CDR1 MNHNS, CDR2 SASEGT. With 6 bases clipped from V and 0 bases from J, the junction kept 5 bases outside the gene matches. This CDR3 contains 15 residues. CDR3 sequence (DNA): TGTGCCAGCAGAAGACAGGGCTATAGCAATCAGCCCCAGCATTTT. It codes for CASRRQGYSNQPQHF.